The present T cell receptor (beta chain) was sequenced within a study of memory CD4+ T cells and cytomegalovirus serostatus. Germline loops: CDR1 LGHNA, CDR2 YNFKEQ. Unmatched junction bases numbered 2, after V lost 4 bases and J lost 1 base. This CDR3 has 16 amino acids. Single viable CD3+CD4+CD8-CD45RO+ cells were sorted as the memory CD4+ T cells. Clones were sequenced by immunoSEQ multiplex PCR, and TCRdb holds only the in-frame ones, with some missing. The sample holds some 46,000 clones, about 79% seen once. The receptor was derived from an adult in good health and CMV-seronegative. The chain couples TRBV4-2 to TRBJ2-1; 12 bases line up with TRBD1. The source material was memory CD4+ T cells from blood. In DNA, the CDR3 is TGTGCCAGCAGCCGGGGACAGGGGGCTTCCTACAATGAGCAGTTCTTC. Its translation is CASSRGQGASYNEQFF.